This TCR beta chain was profiled in a study of response to subunit inactivated influenza vaccine. On this clonotype: Its antigen is as yet unknown.

After removal of 4 bases from V and 12 bases from J, the junction contained 17 bases not matched to a gene. CDR1 and CDR2 from the germline V gene are LGHDT and YNNKEL (reference sequence). This CDR3 has 16 amino acids. TCRdb reprocessed the RT-PCR reads with MiXCR, giving one entry per CDR3 protein. The sample consists of some 850,000 distinct CDR3 sequences, under 20% of them appearing once. Broader study findings: New T cells are recruited in small numbers by each seasonal influenza vaccination, according to the authors' suggestion.

This chain connects TRBV3-1 to TRBJ2-1; 8 bases line up with TRBD2. This specimen consisted of PBMCs from blood, obtained less than 6 days after vaccination. This TCR was sampled from a man aged 45 to 65 who received an inactivated influenza vaccine. CDR3 DNA: TGTGCCAGCAGCCTGTCTCGGGGGGGGTTAGCTGCGAGGCAGTTCTTC. Translation: CASSLSRGGLAARQFF.